These 24 T cell receptor beta chains share one sample of origin, sequenced in a study of spatial heterogeneity in lung cancer. Time point in this sample: blood at routine non-recurrence follow-up after resection. Unsorted whole RNA samples from tumor, nontumor lung or frozen PBMC were sequenced. TCRdb reprocessed the 5' RACE reads via MiXCR and lists one record per CDR3 protein. This table holds under 150,000 distinct CDR3 sequences, roughly an eighth found once. Sample: PBMCs, taken at follow-up. These receptors all stem from a male donor with early-stage non-small cell lung cancer.

The table lists this clonotype with a few counts. CDR3 residues: CASGPGQGYQPQHF. The CDR3 DNA sequence: TGTGCCAGCGGTCCCGGACAGGGATATCAGCCCCAGCATTTT. The chain employs TRBV3-1 and TRBJ1-5, with TRBD1 matching over 8 bases. The CDR3 runs to 14 residues. Per the germline V gene, CDR1 is LGHDT and CDR2 is YNNKEL (reference sequence). The V and J ends lost 8 bases and 5 bases, in that order; junction bases with no gene match: 8.

This clonotype was detected ten times or more. V and J are TRBV9 and TRBJ2-7; 10 bases agree with TRBD2. After removal of 5 bases from V and 2 bases from J, the junction contained 7 bases not matched to a gene. Germline loops: CDR1 SGDLS, CDR2 YYNGEE. The length of the CDR3 is 15 residues. The CDR3 region has the DNA TGTGCCAGCAGTGCCGGGACTAGCGCTGCCTACGAGCAGTACTTC. It is translated as CASSAGTSAAYEQYF.

V gene TRBV6-2 or TRBV6-3 combines with J gene TRBJ1-1, with 10 positions matching TRBD1. This CDR3 is 16 amino acids long. The germline gives CDR1 MNHEY, CDR2 SVGEGT. V lost 6 bases, J lost 10 bases, and 17 bases stayed unmatched. In nucleotides, the CDR3 is TGTGCCAGCAGCCCCCGGACAGGGGGAGGTTTATGGCGAGCTTTCTTT. It translates to CASSPRTGGGLWRAFF.

This clonotype showed up many times. The genes are TRBV4-2 and TRBJ2-7, with a tentative D call TRBD1 (6 bases). The V gene lost 3 bases and the J gene lost 5 bases, with 17 bases spanning the gap. The CDR3 totals 15 residues. Germline V gene data show CDR1 as LGHNA and CDR2 as YNFKEQ. As DNA, the CDR3 is TGTGCCAGCAGCCACCATTTGACAGGTGGAAACGAGCAGTACTTC. Its translation: CASSHHLTGGNEQYF.

This clonotype appeared many times. The chain carries TRBV10-3 and TRBJ1-4; the D gene is possibly TRBD1 (5 bases). CDR1 is ENHRY, CDR2 SYGVKD, per germline. With 10 bases removed from V and 1 base from J, the gap between germline ends came to 25 bases. The CDR3 has 18 amino acids. DNA for the CDR3: TGTGCCACCCGCCGATCCGGCGGACGGGGGGGAACTAATGAAAAACTGTTTTTT. Translation: CATRRSGGRGGTNEKLFF.

This clonotype was observed a few times. The chain joins TRBV15 to TRBJ1-1; D is possibly TRBD1 (5 bases). The CDR3 extends over 14 amino acids. Germline V CDR1 and CDR2: LNHNV, YYDKDF (reference sequence). V lost 5 bases and J 5 bases, leaving 15 bases between the germline ends. The CDR3 region has the DNA TGTGCCACCAGCGACCCTCGGGGGTGGACTGAAGCTTTCTTT. Encoded protein: CATSDPRGWTEAFF.

This clonotype was counted ten times or more. This chain joins TRBV15 and TRBJ2-1, with 7 positions matching TRBD1. V was clipped by 0 bases and J by 1 base; unmatched bases: 6. The V gene's germline CDR1 is LNHNV and CDR2 YYDKDF (reference sequence). This CDR3 has 17 residues. The CDR3 DNA sequence: TGTGCCACCAGCAGAGATCTGAGGGGGCGATCCTACAATGAGCAGTTCTTC. Its protein product is CATSRDLRGRSYNEQFF.

This clonotype was recorded many times. The chain carries TRBV7-8 and TRBJ2-3; D perhaps matches TRBD1 (5 bases). In germline, CDR1 is SGHVS, CDR2 FQNEAQ. Trimming took 3 bases from V and 1 from J, leaving 11 bases between them. CDR3 size: 15 residues. CDR3 sequence reads: CASSFPTGGTDTQYF. The CDR3 DNA reads as TGTGCCAGCAGCTTTCCTACAGGAGGCACAGATACGCAGTATTTT. Using reference TRBV7-8 and TRBJ2-3 for the parts outside the CDR3, the full variable domain is GAGVSQSPRYKVAKRGQDVALRCDPISGHVSLFWYQQALGQGPEFLTYFQNEAQLDKSGLPSDRFFAERPEGSVSTLKIQRTQQEDSAVYLCASSFPTGGTDTQYFGPGTRLTVL.

The sample holds one count of this clonotype. The V gene is TRBV3-1, the J gene TRBJ2-3; tentative D call: TRBD1 (6 bases). This CDR3 comprises 15 residues. CDR1 is LGHDT and CDR2 is YNNKEL in the germline V gene (reference sequence). Trimming left V 3 bases short and J 4 bases short, with 14 bases between. In DNA form, the CDR3 reads TGTGCCAGCAGCCAGGGGCCTAACAGGGCAGATACGCAGTATTTT. Its translation is CASSQGPNRADTQYF.

This clonotype has a handful of counts. CDR3 region: CASSPGRGPLFF. The CDR3 nucleotides read TGTGCCAGCAGCCCAGGGAGAGGACCACTGTTTTTT. V is TRBV7-2 and J is TRBJ1-4; tentative D call: TRBD1 (5 bases). The CDR3 is 12 residues long. V dropped 5 bases and J dropped 13 bases, with 14 bases sitting between them. Germline lookup yields CDR1 SGHTA and CDR2 FQGNSA.

This clonotype was seen at least ten times. The J gene is TRBJ2-7, the V gene TRBV21-1; TRBD1 is the table's D call and was not checked against the DNA. TRBV21-1 is deemed a pseudogene. CDR3 size: 14 residues. Written as DNA, the CDR3 is TGTGCCAGCAGCAAACAGGGGTCCTCCTACGAGCAGTACTTC. Encoded protein: CASSKQGSSYEQYF.

This clonotype was seen at least ten times. The chain uses TRBV27 and TRBJ2-5, with a tentative D call TRBD1 (7 bases). Germline CDR1 is MNHEY and CDR2 is SMNVEV (reference sequence). Trimming took 6 bases from V and 2 from J, leaving 13 bases between them. This CDR3 contains 14 residues. CDR3 in amino acids: CASRKTGRQETQYF. CDR3 nucleotides: TGTGCCAGCAGAAAGACAGGGAGGCAAGAGACCCAGTACTTC.

The V and J genes are TRBV29-1 and TRBJ2-1; D gene unclear. V shed 6 bases and J shed 4 bases, with 10 bases lying between them. The germline gives CDR1 SQVTM, CDR2 ANQGSEA. The CDR3 has 12 residues. This CDR3 is CSVKVGYNEQFF. CDR3 nucleotide sequence: TGCAGCGTAAAAGTCGGTTACAATGAGCAGTTCTTC.

This clonotype was detected a few times. The rearrangement joins TRBV4-2 to TRBJ2-5; D might be TRBD1 (6 bases). CDR1 and CDR2 (germline): LGHNA, YNFKEQ. V was shortened by 0 bases and J by 1 base, with 9 bases between the two germline ends. The CDR3 spans 15 residues. The DNA for the CDR3 is TGTGCCAGCAGCCAAGATCGGACAGCCCAAGAGACCCAGTACTTC. This gives the protein CASSQDRTAQETQYF.

This clonotype was detected many times. The chain couples TRBV18 to TRBJ2-3; D is ambiguous. The CDR3 is 15 residues long. Trimming pared 2 bases from V and 1 base from J, leaving 10 bases between. Germline assignment: CDR1 KGHSH and CDR2 LQKENI. CDR3 protein: CASSPASQGTDTQYF. The CDR3 bases are TGTGCCAGCTCACCAGCGAGCCAGGGCACAGATACGCAGTATTTT.

The V gene is TRBV7-2, the J gene TRBJ2-3; possible D gene TRBD2, 5 bases. The V end lost 2 bases, the J end lost 1 base, and 7 bases lay between the germline ends. This CDR3 comprises 14 residues. The germline V gene has CDR1 SGHTA and CDR2 FQGNSA. CDR3 in amino acids: CASSLTRGTDTQYF. In DNA, the CDR3 is TGTGCCAGCAGCTTAACTAGGGGCACAGATACGCAGTATTTT.

The sample holds a few counts of this clonotype. J is TRBJ1-6 and V is TRBV5-8; D is unresolved. Per germline, CDR1 SGHTS and CDR2 YDEGEE. The CDR3 runs to 15 residues. V was cut by 3 bases and J by 14 bases, with 21 bases left in between. In DNA form, the CDR3 reads TGTGCCAGCAGCTCAAACCCATTCTTCTCCAACACCCTCCACTTT. Protein sequence: CASSSNPFFSNTLHF.

The chain uses TRBV6-5 and TRBJ2-1, with 10 nucleotides matching TRBD1. Trimming cost V 0 bases and J 7 bases; bases outside gene matches: 6. CDR1 is MNHEY and CDR2 is SVGAGI in the germline V gene. CDR3 length: 16 amino acids. CDR3 sequence reads: CASSYSKGQGFNEQFF. CDR3 sequence (DNA): TGTGCCAGCAGTTACTCGAAGGGACAGGGGTTTAATGAGCAGTTCTTC.

This clonotype has just a few counts. This chain connects TRBV7-8 to TRBJ1-2; 10 bases are shared with TRBD1. The CDR3 runs to 14 residues. CDR1 is SGHVS and CDR2 is FQNEAQ in the germline V gene. Trimming took 6 bases from V and 4 from J; bases not matched to a gene: 5. The CDR3 spells CASRLDRGTYGYTF. Written as DNA, the CDR3 is TGTGCCAGCAGACTGGACAGGGGGACCTATGGCTACACCTTC.

This clonotype has just a few counts. V usage is TRBV7-8 and J usage is TRBJ1-5; 9 bases are shared with TRBD1. Germline V gene lookup returns CDR1 SGHVS and CDR2 FQNEAQ. This CDR3 has 19 residues. The V segment lost 1 base and the J segment 6 bases; nucleotides outside the gene matches: 16. The CDR3 protein is CASSLGDRDRVLGSQPQHF. The CDR3 DNA reads as TGTGCCAGCAGCTTAGGAGACCGGGACAGGGTACTGGGGTCTCAGCCCCAGCATTTT.

This sequence joins TRBV28 and TRBJ1-5, with TRBD1 identical over 8 bases. The germline gives CDR1 MDHEN, CDR2 SYDVKM. The V segment lost 2 bases and the J segment 7 bases; nucleotides outside the gene matches: 4. There are 14 residues in the CDR3. The CDR3 loop reads CASSLKTGGQPQHF. As DNA, the CDR3 is TGTGCCAGCAGTTTAAAAACAGGGGGGCAGCCCCAGCATTTT.

This clonotype was counted at least ten times. This chain links TRBV10-3 with TRBJ2-5; D is undetermined. The germline V gene has CDR1 ENHRY and CDR2 SYGVKD. Trimming removed 6 bases from V and 3 bases from J, with 5 bases in between. The length of the CDR3 is 11 residues. The CDR3, as DNA: TGTGCCATCAGCCCAAAAGAGACCCAGTACTTC. It is translated as CAISPKETQYF.

This chain uses TRBV28 with TRBJ2-7; TRBD1 agrees at 7 bases. Germline assignment: CDR1 MDHEN and CDR2 SYDVKM. The CDR3 contains 13 residues. With 7 bases clipped from V and 3 bases from J, the junction kept 6 bases outside the gene matches. The CDR3 loop reads CASNGQAVYEQYF. As DNA, the CDR3 is TGTGCCAGCAACGGACAGGCGGTCTACGAGCAGTACTTC.

This clonotype has a handful of counts. This chain joins TRBV29-1 and TRBJ1-2; maybe TRBD1 (5 bases). V was cut by 3 bases and J by 3 bases, with 17 bases left in between. Germline V lookup: CDR1 SQVTM, CDR2 ANQGSEA. There are 15 residues in the CDR3. Here the CDR3 reads CSVEDGAVLHYGYTF. The CDR3 DNA sequence: TGCAGCGTTGAGGACGGGGCCGTACTCCACTATGGCTACACCTTC.